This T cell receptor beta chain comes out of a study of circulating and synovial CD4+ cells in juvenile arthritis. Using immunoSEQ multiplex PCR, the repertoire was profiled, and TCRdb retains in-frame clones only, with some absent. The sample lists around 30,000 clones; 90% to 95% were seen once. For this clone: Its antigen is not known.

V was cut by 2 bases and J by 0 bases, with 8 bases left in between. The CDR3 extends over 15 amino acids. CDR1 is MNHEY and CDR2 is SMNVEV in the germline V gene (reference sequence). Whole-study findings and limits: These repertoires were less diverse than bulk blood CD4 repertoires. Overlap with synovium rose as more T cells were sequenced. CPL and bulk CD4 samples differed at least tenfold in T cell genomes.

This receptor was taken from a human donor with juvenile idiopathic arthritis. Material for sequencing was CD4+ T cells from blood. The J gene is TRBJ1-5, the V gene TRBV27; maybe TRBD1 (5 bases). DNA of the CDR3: TGTGCCAGCAGTTTACGGGGGTATAGCAATCAGCCCCAGCATTTT. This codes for CASSLRGYSNQPQHF.